This passage covers 25 T cell receptor beta chains from one sample sequenced in a study of cytomegalovirus exposure and HLA in healthy donors. Primers included in the PCR were 60 Vbeta and 13 Jbeta primers. TCRdb's copy holds only in-frame clones and misses some; the assay was immunoSEQ multiplex PCR. Among 150,000 to 200,000 clones listed, roughly 85% were seen once. The sequenced sample consisted of PBMCs. The receptor source for this set is a man between 18 and 29 years old in good health and CMV-seropositive.

The rearrangement joins TRBV14 to TRBJ2-7; maybe TRBD1 (6 bases). Germline-derived CDR1 and CDR2 are SGHDN and FVKESK. The CDR3 is 16 residues long. V was trimmed by 0 bases and J by 4 bases, leaving 16 bases between them. CDR3 bases: TGTGCCAGCAGCCAAGAGATCCGGGACACCTTATACGAGCAGTACTTC. It specifies CASSQEIRDTLYEQYF.

J is TRBJ2-7 and V is TRBV19; 8 bases are a match to TRBD2. The trim removed 5 bases at V and 3 bases at J, leaving 12 bases unmatched. The CDR3 consists of 16 residues. The germline CDR1 and CDR2 sequences are LNHDA and SQIVND (reference sequence). The CDR3 DNA is TGTGCCAGTAGTTTGGACAGCGGGAGAGCATTCTACGAGCAGTACTTC. Its protein product is CASSLDSGRAFYEQYF.

CDR3 DNA: TGTGCCAGTAGTATGGTAGGGCTAGCCGGCACAGATACGCAGTATTTT. It is translated as CASSMVGLAGTDTQYF. The rearrangement joins TRBV19 to TRBJ2-3, with D tentatively TRBD2 (5 bases). Trimming cost V 3 bases and J 1 base, with 14 bases left between them. The CDR3 has 16 residues. CDR1 and CDR2 (germline): LNHDA, SQIVND (reference sequence).

The chain employs TRBV7-9 and TRBJ1-3; no firm D call. V lost 4 bases and J 6 bases, leaving 10 bases between the germline ends. Germline V gene sequence: CDR1 SEHNR, CDR2 FQNEAQ (reference sequence). CDR3 length: 13 amino acids. CDR3 protein: CASSSEALNTIYF. CDR3 nucleotides: TGTGCCAGCAGCTCAGAGGCCTTAAACACCATATATTTT.

The V gene is TRBV6-5, the J gene TRBJ1-6; 8 bases agree with TRBD1. Trimming cost V 5 bases and J 9 bases; bases outside gene matches: 9. Germline assignment: CDR1 MNHEY and CDR2 SVGAGI. The CDR3 contains 15 residues. CDR3 amino acids: CASSIADRVGSPLHF. The CDR3 DNA is TGTGCCAGCAGTATAGCGGACAGGGTTGGTTCACCCCTCCACTTT.

This clone was seen more than once but under ten times. CDR3 residues: CASSRTSGPRNEQFF. DNA for the CDR3: TGTGCCAGCAGCCGTACTAGTGGACCGAGGAATGAGCAGTTCTTC. The V and J genes are TRBV11-2 and TRBJ2-1, with D perhaps TRBD2 (5 bases). Germline V gene sequence: CDR1 SGHAT, CDR2 FQNNGV. The V end was cut by 5 bases, the J end by 7 bases, with 18 bases between. The CDR3 contains 15 residues.

This clone was detected only once. The chain links TRBV6-6 to TRBJ1-1, with D possibly TRBD1 on 5 matching bases. V shed 2 bases and J shed 4 bases, with 11 bases lying between them. This CDR3 has 14 amino acids. Germline V gene sequence: CDR1 MNHNY, CDR2 SVGAGI (reference sequence). The CDR3 loop is CASSYGQGSTEAFF. DNA for the CDR3: TGTGCCAGCAGTTACGGGCAGGGAAGCACTGAAGCTTTCTTT.

The J gene is TRBJ2-3, the V gene TRBV10-1; unclear D gene. Per the germline V gene, CDR1 is WNHNN and CDR2 is SYGVQD (reference sequence). The length of the CDR3 is 15 residues. V was trimmed by 3 bases and J by 0 bases, leaving 10 bases between them. The DNA of the CDR3 is TGCGCCAGCAGTGATAAGCCCCCTAGCACAGATACGCAGTATTTT. Its protein product is CASSDKPPSTDTQYF.

The chain joins TRBV2 to TRBJ1-1, with a tentative D call TRBD1 (5 bases). The CDR3 sequence is 14 residues long. V lost 11 bases and J lost 0, with 16 bases in between. Per germline, CDR1 SNHLY and CDR2 FYNNEI. The CDR3 sequence: CAGRTDTMNTEAFF. CDR3 bases: TGTGCCGGGCGGACGGACACCATGAACACTGAAGCTTTCTTT.

The chain joins TRBV7-2 to TRBJ2-5; possibly TRBD2 for D (6 bases). This CDR3 has 16 amino acids. V gave up 5 bases and J gave up 0 bases, with 16 bases separating them. From germline, CDR1 is SGHTA and CDR2 FQGNSA. This CDR3 reads CASSKTSGGNQETQYF. The CDR3 coding sequence is TGTGCCAGCAGCAAGACTAGTGGGGGGAACCAAGAGACCCAGTACTTC. Variable domain in full (rest from reference TRBV7-2 and TRBJ2-5): GAGVSQSPSNKVTEKGKDVELRCDPISGHTALYWYRQSLGQGLEFLIYFQGNSAPDKSGLPSDRFSAERTGGSVSTLTIQRTQQEDSAVYLCASSKTSGGNQETQYFGPGTRLLVL.

V gene TRBV10-3 combines with J gene TRBJ2-1; 11 positions agree with TRBD2. Germline assignment: CDR1 ENHRY and CDR2 SYGVKD. V dropped 6 bases and J dropped 6; count of bases not matched to a gene: 4. CDR3 length: 14 residues. The DNA of the CDR3 is TGTGCCATCAGCCTAGCGGGAGGAGGCAATGAGCAGTTCTTC. The encoded protein is CAISLAGGGNEQFF.

This chain links TRBV5-4 with TRBJ2-4, with a possible D match to TRBD2 (6 bases). Germline assignment: CDR1 SGHNT and CDR2 YYREEE (reference sequence). This CDR3 comprises 15 residues. Trimming removed 4 bases at V and 3 bases at J, with 14 bases between. Here the CDR3 DNA reads TGTGCCAGCAGCCCGGGACTCCCCGGCAAAAACATTCAGTACTTC. It codes for CASSPGLPGKNIQYF.

The chain joins TRBV19 to TRBJ1-1, with D perhaps matching TRBD1 (6 bases). The germline V gene has CDR1 LNHDA and CDR2 SQIVND (reference sequence). The V end lost 5 bases, the J end lost 7 bases, and 14 bases lay between the germline ends. The CDR3 has 13 residues. The CDR3 DNA follows: TGTGCCAGTAGTTGGCAGGGGCAAGGTGAAGCTTTCTTT. Translating gives CASSWQGQGEAFF.

This chain links TRBV4-3 with TRBJ2-3, with 7 bases aligning to TRBD1. V lost 1 base to trimming and J lost 2 bases; unmatched junction nucleotides: 3. This CDR3 has 15 residues. Germline CDR1 is LGHNA and CDR2 is YSLEER. CDR3 bases: TGCGCCAGCAGCCAAGGGGACAGAAACACAGATACGCAGTATTTT. Its translation: CASSQGDRNTDTQYF.

In this sample, this clone turned up a few times. The chain couples TRBV10-3 to TRBJ1-2, with no clear D. The CDR3 extends over 14 amino acids. V was trimmed by 0 bases and J by 1 base, leaving 6 bases between them. CDR1 and CDR2 (germline): ENHRY, SYGVKD. The CDR3 DNA sequence: TGTGCCATCAGTGAGTCCGGGGTTAACTATGGCTACACCTTC. Its protein product is CAISESGVNYGYTF.

The rearrangement joins TRBV14 to TRBJ1-3, with 9 bases lining up with TRBD1. Unmatched junction bases numbered 7, after V lost 0 bases and J lost 7 bases. Germline V gene data show CDR1 as SGHDN and CDR2 as FVKESK. The CDR3 spans 16 residues. The CDR3 bases are TGTGCCAGCAGCCAAGAAGGAGATACAGGGGGCAACACCATATATTTT. Its translation: CASSQEGDTGGNTIYF.

This rearrangement joins TRBV7-9 to TRBJ2-1, with D uncertain. Deletions cut 1 base from V and 4 bases from J, with 5 bases between. Germline loops: CDR1 SEHNR, CDR2 FQNEAQ (reference sequence). The CDR3 runs to 13 residues. CDR3 amino acids: CASSLGRYNEQFF. The CDR3 DNA is TGTGCCAGCAGCTTAGGCAGGTACAATGAGCAGTTCTTC.

The rearrangement uses TRBV7-7 and TRBJ2-7; tentative D call: TRBD1 (6 bases). V shed 4 bases and J shed 2 bases, with 18 bases lying between them. CDR1 and CDR2 (germline): SSHAT, FNYEAQ (reference sequence). The CDR3 loop spans 16 amino acids. The DNA of the CDR3 is TGTGCCAGCAGCTGTGTGGACAGCATTTGGCCCTACGAGCAGTACTTC. Translated, it gives CASSCVDSIWPYEQYF.

The rearrangement links TRBV4-2 to TRBJ2-1; 7 bases line up with TRBD2. Germline CDR1 is LGHNA and CDR2 is YNFKEQ. The CDR3 runs to 18 residues. Germline trimming cut 4 bases from V and 2 bases from J; bases unmatched to any gene: 14. The CDR3 bases are TGTGCCAGCAGCCCGACCTCTAGTGGGGGGACTACCTACAATGAGCAGTTCTTC. It codes for CASSPTSSGGTTYNEQFF.

J is TRBJ2-1 and V is TRBV7-2; possibly TRBD2 for D (6 bases). The CDR3 has 13 amino acids. With 4 bases removed from V and 9 bases from J, the gap between germline ends came to 13 bases. The germline CDR1 and CDR2 sequences are SGHTA and FQGNSA. CDR3 coding DNA: TGTGCCAGCAGCTCGCTAAAGGAGGGTGAGCAGTTCTTC. Protein product: CASSSLKEGEQFF.

The genes are TRBV7-2 and TRBJ1-1, with 9 bases aligning to TRBD1. CDR3 size: 13 residues. CDR1 is SGHTA, CDR2 FQGNSA, per germline. V shed 1 base, J shed 6 bases, and the junction held 0 bases outside the gene matches. The CDR3 bases are TGTGCCAGCAGCTTAGACAGGGGGCCTGAAGCTTTCTTT. Translating it yields CASSLDRGPEAFF.

The gene calls are TRBV5-1 and TRBJ2-5; TRBD2 matches 8 bases. V shed 7 bases, J shed 4 bases, and the junction held 12 bases outside the gene matches. The CDR3 is made up of 15 amino acids. The germline CDR1 and CDR2 sequences are SGHRS and YFSETQ. The CDR3 is CASRKAGDASETQYF. CDR3 DNA sequence: TGCGCCAGCCGAAAAGCGGGAGATGCTTCAGAGACCCAGTACTTC. Drawing the rest from reference TRBV5-1 and TRBJ2-5, the complete variable domain is KAGVTQTPRYLIKTRGQQVTLSCSPISGHRSVSWYQQTPGQGLQFLFEYFSETQRNKGNFPGRFSGRQFSNSRSEMNVSTLELGDSALYLCASRKAGDASETQYFGPGTRLLVL.

This clone was recorded a few times. The J gene is TRBJ2-7, the V gene TRBV6-1; TRBD2 agrees at 7 bases. Germline V gene lookup returns CDR1 MNHNS and CDR2 SASEGT. V lost 3 bases, J lost 2 bases, and 7 bases stayed unmatched. This CDR3 contains 15 residues. CDR3 amino acids: CASSEFGGGAYEQYF. CDR3 DNA: TGTGCCAGCAGTGAGTTTGGTGGGGGGGCCTACGAGCAGTACTTC.

The V call is TRBV6-1, the J call TRBJ2-1; a possible D gene is TRBD1 (5 bases). The CDR3 sequence is 13 residues long. From germline, CDR1 is MNHNS and CDR2 SASEGT. V dropped 4 bases and J dropped 5 bases, with 9 bases sitting between them. The CDR3 DNA is TGTGCCAGCAGTGCGGACACCAACAATGAGCAGTTCTTC. Its translation is CASSADTNNEQFF.

This clone was seen once. The CDR3 region is CASSPLSGGAWEQFF. CDR3 DNA: TGTGCCAGCAGCCCTCTTAGTGGGGGGGCTTGGGAGCAGTTCTTC. The genes are TRBV28 and TRBJ2-1; D perhaps matches TRBD2 (7 bases). Germline V lookup: CDR1 MDHEN, CDR2 SYDVKM. The CDR3 consists of 15 residues. V was cut by 6 bases and J by 10 bases, with 22 bases left in between.